This TCR beta chain was retrieved from a study of a mutant IDH1 vaccine in newly diagnosed glioma listed by TCRdb under 2021. Looking at the study overall: In the chemotherapy-containing groups, vaccination started alongside temozolomide cycles, whereas in patients who had radiotherapy alone it started 4-6 weeks after radiotherapy. Longitudinal TCRB deep sequencing was performed for about two dozen treated patients wherever samples were available for exploratory analyses. Prior to enrollment, patients had been given standard therapy consisting of radiotherapy alone, temozolomide alone, or radiochemotherapy with temozolomide, with the combination given to most patients. Peripheral blood was collected at six visits: V03 (baseline), V05, V07, V10, V12 and V13. The week-35 safety follow-up took place at visit V12, and the week-47 end of study took place at visit V13. The roughly 33 treated patients were 62.5% male and roughly 40% female, with a mean age of around 40 years. Results and caveats for the whole study, not just this receptor: Availability determined which PBMC samples were chosen for TCRB deep sequencing. Immune responses induced by the vaccine were seen in 93.3% of patients across multiple MHC alleles. No apparent relationship was observed between pseudoprogression and alterations in the top peripheral T cell clonotypes detected by TCRB sequencing. The authors noted that analyses of patient blood samples could not be reproduced because of sample limitations.

A word on this clone: The target of this receptor is not known. Nothing much larger sits one base from this clone, and base qualities are not available.

Read against the paper, the sample's time point label means: week 47, end of study. Each vaccine dose was 300 ug of a 20-mer mutant IDH1 peptide in Montanide, given subcutaneously with topical imiquimod. Patients were given eight vaccinations, in weeks 1, 3, 5, 7, 11, 15, 19 and 23, which matched visits V03 through V10. Newly diagnosed WHO grade 3 or 4 IDH1-mutant astrocytomas showing loss of nuclear ATRX were present in the donors. The samples were drawn from NOA16, a multicentre, single-arm, open-label phase I trial in Germany that tested a mutant IDH1 peptide vaccine in humans for the first time. Genomic DNA for TCRB sequencing was isolated from EDTA blood with the DNeasy Blood and Tissue Kit. The CDR3 runs 15 amino acids, cysteine and phenylalanine included. The sequence is cut down to CDR3 DNA, 45 bases in frame from base 1. From V the trimming removes 4 bases and from J it removes 1 base, while the gene matches leave 7 bases of the junction unaccounted for. CDR1 and CDR2, looked up from the germline V gene, are SGHTA and FQGNSA.

Preparation of the library involved the immunoSEQ multiplex PCR assay. Rearranged TCR beta chain sequences were amplified using the hsTCRB Kit according to the manufacturer's protocol. TCRB libraries were sequenced on an Illumina MiSeq. Processing in the source paper ran as follows. The kit vendor's proprietary platform handled demultiplexing, trimming and gene mapping. The source is immuneACCESS, and TCRdb retained only in-frame sequences with V and J called. Part of the clones is not carried over; for the studies checked, unresolved V genes explain less than half of this, and the remainder is unexplained. V and J calls and clone size are those listed in that table; D and trimming were worked out from the DNA. This sample holds 58,000 or so clones; around 83% were observed only once. 3.2% of the sample is held by the ten biggest clonotypes.

The specimen comprised PBMCs, sampled from a glioma patient whose treatment included an IDH1 peptide vaccine. Here the chain combines TRBV7-2 and TRBJ2-7; TRBD2 matches 7 bases in the middle. The TCR originated in a woman aged 45-65 years with glioma. The CDR3 in this case is CASSSTGGTSYEQYF. The base sequence is TGTGCCAGCAGCTCAACGGGGGGAACATCCTACGAGCAGTACTTC.